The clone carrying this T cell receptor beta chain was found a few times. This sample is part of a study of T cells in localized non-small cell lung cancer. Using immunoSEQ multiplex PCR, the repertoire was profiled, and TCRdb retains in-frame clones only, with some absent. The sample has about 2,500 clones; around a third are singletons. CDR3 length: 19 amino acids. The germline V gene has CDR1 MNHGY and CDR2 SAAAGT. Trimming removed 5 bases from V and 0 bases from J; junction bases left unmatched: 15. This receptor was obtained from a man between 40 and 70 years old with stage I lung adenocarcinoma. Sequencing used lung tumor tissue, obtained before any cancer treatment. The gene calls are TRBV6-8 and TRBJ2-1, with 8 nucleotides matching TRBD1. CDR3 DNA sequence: TGTGCCAGCAGTCCTCGTGCAGGGGGCTCCCAATACTCCTACAATGAGCAGTTCTTC. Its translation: CASSPRAGGSQYSYNEQFF.